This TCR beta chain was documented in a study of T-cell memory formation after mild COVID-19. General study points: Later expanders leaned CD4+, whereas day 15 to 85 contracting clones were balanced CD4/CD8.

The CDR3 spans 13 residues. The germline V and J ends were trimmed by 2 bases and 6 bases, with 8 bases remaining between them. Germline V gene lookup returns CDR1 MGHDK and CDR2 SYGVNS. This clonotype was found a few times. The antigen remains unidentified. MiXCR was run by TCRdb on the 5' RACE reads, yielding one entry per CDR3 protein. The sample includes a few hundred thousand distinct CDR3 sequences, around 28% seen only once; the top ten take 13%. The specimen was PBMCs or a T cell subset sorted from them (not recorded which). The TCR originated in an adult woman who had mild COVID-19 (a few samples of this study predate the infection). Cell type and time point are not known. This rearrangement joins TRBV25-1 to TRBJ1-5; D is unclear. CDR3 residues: CASSENGGQPQHF. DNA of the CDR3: TGTGCCAGCAGTGAAAACGGAGGTCAGCCCCAGCATTTT.